These 13 T cell receptor beta chains came from one sample sequenced in a study of blood T cell repertoires in COVID-19. Data came from immunoSEQ multiplex PCR; TCRdb stores just in-frame clones and leaves some out. The profile covers roughly 20,000 clones, with 70% to 90% appearing a single time and about 25% taken by the ten largest. The material sequenced was peripheral blood. The source is a human donor with active COVID-19. The donor label of this sample is uncertain.

V is TRBV5-4 and J is TRBJ2-3; the match to TRBD2 covers 9 bases. V lost 4 bases to trimming and J lost 5 bases; unmatched junction nucleotides: 11. There are 16 residues in the CDR3. Germline CDR1 reads SGHNT; CDR2 reads YYREEE (reference sequence). The chain's CDR3 is CASSVGAGGHGDTQYF. CDR3 nucleotide sequence: TGTGCCAGCAGCGTGGGCGCGGGGGGGCATGGAGATACGCAGTATTTT.

This chain uses TRBV11-1 with TRBJ2-5, with TRBD1 matching over 7 bases. Unmatched junction bases numbered 10, after V lost 4 bases and J lost 2 bases. Looked up from germline, CDR1 is SGHAT and CDR2 is FQDESV (reference sequence). The CDR3 sequence is 16 residues long. The CDR3 region has the DNA TGTGCCAGCAGCTCCACAGGACAGGCGACTCAAGAGACCCAGTACTTC. This encodes CASSSTGQATQETQYF.

In DNA form, the CDR3 reads TGCGCCAGCAGCTTGGGGCGGACAGGGAGGGCAACTAATGAAAAACTGTTTTTT. Protein sequence: CASSLGRTGRATNEKLFF. This sequence joins TRBV5-1 and TRBJ1-4, with 8 bases identical to TRBD1. The J segment lost 0 bases and the V segment lost 0 bases, leaving 7 bases of the junction unmatched. The CDR3 runs to 18 residues. CDR1 is SGHRS and CDR2 is YFSETQ in the germline V gene. The variable domain in full, completed from reference TRBV5-1 and TRBJ1-4, reads KAGVTQTPRYLIKTRGQQVTLSCSPISGHRSVSWYQQTPGQGLQFLFEYFSETQRNKGNFPGRFSGRQFSNSRSEMNVSTLELGDSALYLCASSLGRTGRATNEKLFFGSGTQLSVL.

This chain links TRBV18 with TRBJ2-3, with 8 positions matching TRBD1. Trimming took 2 bases from V and 4 from J; bases not matched to a gene: 8. The CDR3 is 16 amino acids. Looked up from germline, CDR1 is KGHSH and CDR2 is LQKENI. The CDR3: CASSPRSGGLADTQYF. The DNA of the CDR3 is TGTGCCAGCTCACCAAGGTCAGGGGGCTTGGCAGATACGCAGTATTTT.

J is TRBJ2-7 and V is TRBV19; 13 bases map to TRBD2. Germline values: CDR1 LNHDA, CDR2 SQIVND (reference sequence). The CDR3 contains 17 residues. The V and J ends lost 5 bases and 1 base, in that order; junction bases with no gene match: 8. The CDR3 DNA reads TGTGCCAGTAGTCTGCGAGGGGGACTAGCGGGGTCCTACGAGCAGTACTTC. Encoded protein: CASSLRGGLAGSYEQYF.

The rearrangement links TRBV5-1 to TRBJ2-7; D gene unclear. The CDR3 extends over 13 amino acids. The germline V gene encodes CDR1 SGHRS and CDR2 YFSETQ. V was cut by 1 base and J by 3 bases, with 8 bases left in between. CDR3 nucleotide sequence: TGCGCCAGCAGCTTGACAGCCGACTACGAGCAGTACTTC. Translation: CASSLTADYEQYF.

The genes are TRBV4-2 and TRBJ1-1; D is possibly TRBD1 (6 bases). This CDR3 is built from 15 residues. Germline values: CDR1 LGHNA, CDR2 YNFKEQ. V lost 0 bases, J lost 4 bases, and 12 bases lay in between. The CDR3 nucleotides read TGTGCCAGCAGCCAAGAGGAAGCAGGGGTCACTGAAGCTTTCTTT. It is translated as CASSQEEAGVTEAFF.

There are a few counts of this clone. The chain employs TRBV6-6 and TRBJ1-1; perhaps TRBD1 as D (6 bases). The CDR3 consists of 14 residues. The V end lost 2 bases, the J end lost 5 bases, and 12 bases lay between the germline ends. Germline V gene lookup returns CDR1 MNHNY and CDR2 SVGAGI (reference sequence). CDR3 sequence reads: CASSYMEGGTEAFF. Written as DNA, the CDR3 is TGTGCCAGCAGTTACATGGAGGGGGGGACTGAAGCTTTCTTT.

This chain connects TRBV7-9 to TRBJ1-3, with a possible D match to TRBD1 (5 bases). Germline CDR1 is SEHNR and CDR2 is FQNEAQ (reference sequence). The V end lost 5 bases, the J end lost 4 bases, and 6 bases lay between the germline ends. This CDR3 has 12 residues. This CDR3 reads CASSDSGNTIYF. CDR3 coding DNA: TGTGCCAGCAGCGACAGCGGAAACACCATATATTTT. Together with reference TRBV7-9 and TRBJ1-3, the CDR3 gives the full variable domain: DTGVSQNPRHKITKRGQNVTFRCDPISEHNRLYWYRQTLGQGPEFLTYFQNEAQLEKSRLLSDRFSAERPKGSFSTLEIQRTEQGDSAMYLCASSDSGNTIYFGEGSWLTVV.

This chain connects TRBV7-2 to TRBJ2-5, with D uncertain. From germline, CDR1 is SGHTA and CDR2 FQGNSA. The CDR3 runs to 13 residues. With 2 bases removed from V and 5 bases from J, the gap between germline ends came to 9 bases. The CDR3 bases are TGTGCCAGCAGCTTAATGAGCGTGGAGACCCAGTACTTC. Its protein is CASSLMSVETQYF. Full variable domain (rest looked up from reference TRBV7-2 and TRBJ2-5): GAGVSQSPSNKVTEKGKDVELRCDPISGHTALYWYRQSLGQGLEFLIYFQGNSAPDKSGLPSDRFSAERTGGSVSTLTIQRTQQEDSAVYLCASSLMSVETQYFGPGTRLLVL.

This clone was picked up one time. The rearrangement uses TRBV27 and TRBJ2-3; TRBD1 matches at 8 bases. The CDR3 is 15 amino acids. Germline CDR1 is MNHEY and CDR2 is SMNVEV (reference sequence). V was clipped by 4 bases and J by 4 bases; unmatched bases: 7. CDR3 amino acids: CASSYRGSGSDTQYF. In nucleotides, the CDR3 is TGTGCCAGCAGTTACAGGGGGTCGGGGTCAGATACGCAGTATTTT.

The J gene is TRBJ2-3, the V gene TRBV12-5, with D perhaps TRBD1 (5 bases). V was pared by 0 bases and J by 0 bases, with 13 bases between. The germline gives CDR1 LGHNT, CDR2 FRNRAP. This CDR3 spans 17 amino acids. The CDR3 loop is CASGLVVDSGSTDTQYF. CDR3 DNA sequence: TGTGCTAGTGGTTTGGTGGTTGACAGTGGGAGCACAGATACGCAGTATTTT.

The chain carries TRBV27 and TRBJ2-7, with a weak D call TRBD2 (5 bases). Trimming shortened V by 4 bases and J by 3 bases, and 16 bases separated the two germline ends. Germline CDR1 MNHEY, CDR2 SMNVEV (reference sequence). The CDR3 loop spans 15 amino acids. The chain's CDR3 is CASSSPTAGLYEQYF. DNA for the CDR3: TGTGCCAGCAGTTCCCCTACGGCGGGTCTCTACGAGCAGTACTTC.